The following is a TCR beta chain sequence with its context. In this sample, this clone turned up a few times. The antigen it recognizes is unknown. There are no base qualities to consult, and no much larger clone falls within one base. The entry originates in a study of blood T cell repertoires in COVID-19 (dated by TCRdb to about 2020). Turning to the overall study: Collaborator samples came from the United States, Italy and Spain and covered acute and convalescent phases of COVID-19. The material from the prospective study consisted of cDNA or gDNA derived from T cells, B-cell-depleted T cells, or PBMCs. Subjects who had been exposed to COVID-19, were actively infected with it, or had recovered from it provided the deeply sampled blood TCRbeta repertoires that made up the dataset. The repertoires were made available in a free public database intended to serve as a resource for research on the immune response to SARS-CoV-2. The samples were drawn from the first 160 participants of the ongoing ImmuneRACE study and from 950 to 1,500 subjects provided by 6 global collaborators. A de-identified subject ID, COVID-19 status, age in years and sex were almost always included in the sample metadata. Where available, HLA class I and class II types were taken from metadata supplied by the sample provider and were not determined by assay-based typing.

Broad study findings and their caveats: The quantity of clinical and demographic metadata differed by source and by participant and was supplied without curation.

TCRbeta CDR3 regions were amplified from genomic DNA using the immunoSEQ Assay, a bias-controlled multiplex PCR. In the source study's methods: The number of nucleated cells in each sample was estimated from the amplification of reference gene primers within the assay. To quantify the absolute abundance of each unique TCRbeta CDR3 rearrangement, sequence reads were collapsed and filtered. For each sample, productive Simpson clonality was calculated by taking the square root of Simpson's diversity index across productive rearrangements. The table was pulled from immuneACCESS by TCRdb, which kept in-frame rearrangements only. Such tables lose some clones; where checked, under half of the loss comes from unresolved V genes, and the rest has no known cause. The V and J calls and clone size are taken from that table; D and trimming were inferred from the DNA. The sample table contains 270,000 or so clones; only one count was recorded for just under 90% of them. The top ten clonotypes cover roughly 4.3% of the sample.

Here V drops 3 bases and J drops 6 bases, and the junction holds 5 bases not matched to any gene. Based on the germline V gene, the CDR1 and CDR2 sequences are SGHNT and YENEEA. The CDR3 runs 13 amino acids, cysteine and phenylalanine included. CDR3 DNA is the only sequence kept; it has 39 bases, read in frame from the first base. Participants in the prospective study were aged about 18 to 95 years, lived in 20 to 25 United States geographic areas, and enrolled through a virtual design. To assign participants to cohorts, the prospective study relied on clinical history that participants themselves reported in a screening survey and a study questionnaire. Mobile phlebotomists in the prospective study collected whole blood, serum and a nasopharyngeal or oropharyngeal swab from every participant. Prospective study participants could optionally give additional blood draws and questionnaires over a roughly 2-month period. Prospective study blood samples were shipped either frozen or at room temperature before DNA extraction.

The sample consisted of PBMCs or T cells enriched from blood (not recorded which). The sequence is built from TRBV11-3 and TRBJ2-7, with 7 bases aligning to TRBD2. The TCR sequence derives from a woman aged 25-40 years with acute COVID-19. The DNA sequence reads TGTGCCAGCAGCTTTCTGACTAGCAGCGAGCAGTACTTC. It encodes CASSFLTSSEQYF.